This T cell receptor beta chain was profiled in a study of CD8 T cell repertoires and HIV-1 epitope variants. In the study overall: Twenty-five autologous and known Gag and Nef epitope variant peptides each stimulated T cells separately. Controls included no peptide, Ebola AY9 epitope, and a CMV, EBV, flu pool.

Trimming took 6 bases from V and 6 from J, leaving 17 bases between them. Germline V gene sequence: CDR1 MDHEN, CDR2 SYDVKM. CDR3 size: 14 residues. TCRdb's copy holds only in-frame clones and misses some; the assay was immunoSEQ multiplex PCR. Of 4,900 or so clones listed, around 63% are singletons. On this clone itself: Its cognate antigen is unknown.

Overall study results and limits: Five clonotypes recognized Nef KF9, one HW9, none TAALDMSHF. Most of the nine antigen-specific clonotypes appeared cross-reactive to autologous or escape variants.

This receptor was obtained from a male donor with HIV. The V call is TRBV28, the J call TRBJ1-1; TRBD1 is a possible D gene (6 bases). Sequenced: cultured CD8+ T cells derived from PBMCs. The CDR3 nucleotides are TGTGCCAGCAGCACTATCGGGACACCTCCTGAAGCTTTCTTT. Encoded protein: CASSTIGTPPEAFF.